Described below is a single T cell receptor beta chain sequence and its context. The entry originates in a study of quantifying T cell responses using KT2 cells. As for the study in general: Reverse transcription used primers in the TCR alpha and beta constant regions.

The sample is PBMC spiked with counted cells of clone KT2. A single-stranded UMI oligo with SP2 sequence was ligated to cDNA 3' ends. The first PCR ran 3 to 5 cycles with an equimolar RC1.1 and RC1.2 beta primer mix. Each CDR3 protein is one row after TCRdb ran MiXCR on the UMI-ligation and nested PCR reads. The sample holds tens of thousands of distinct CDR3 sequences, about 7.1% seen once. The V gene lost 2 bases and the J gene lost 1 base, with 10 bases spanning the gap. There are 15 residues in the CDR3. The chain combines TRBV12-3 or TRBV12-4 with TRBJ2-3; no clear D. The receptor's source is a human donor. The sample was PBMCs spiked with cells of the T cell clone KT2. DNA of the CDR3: TGTGCCAGCAGTTTAAAGTTTGAGGGCACAGATACGCAGTATTTT. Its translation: CASSLKFEGTDTQYF.